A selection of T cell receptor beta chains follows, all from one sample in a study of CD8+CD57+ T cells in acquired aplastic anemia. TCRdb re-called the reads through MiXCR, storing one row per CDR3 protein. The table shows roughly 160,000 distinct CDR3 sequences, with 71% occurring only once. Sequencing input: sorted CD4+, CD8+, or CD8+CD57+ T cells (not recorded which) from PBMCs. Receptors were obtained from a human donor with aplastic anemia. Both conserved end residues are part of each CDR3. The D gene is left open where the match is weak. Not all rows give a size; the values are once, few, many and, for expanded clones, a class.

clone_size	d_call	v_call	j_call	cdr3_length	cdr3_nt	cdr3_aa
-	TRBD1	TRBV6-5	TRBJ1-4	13	TGTGCCATCAAAGGGACAGGGGATGAAAAACTGTTTTTT	CAIKGTGDEKLFF
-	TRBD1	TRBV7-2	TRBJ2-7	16	TGTGCCAGCAGCTTCCCCGGGACAGGGGGCTTGTACGAGCAGTACTTC	CASSFPGTGGLYEQYF
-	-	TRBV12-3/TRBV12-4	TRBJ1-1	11	TGTGCCAGCAGTTCAAGCAGAGAAGCTTTCTTT	CASSSSREAFF
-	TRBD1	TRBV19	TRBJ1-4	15	TGTGCCAGTAGTAAATTAGGACAGGGAGATGAAAAACTGTTTTTT	CASSKLGQGDEKLFF
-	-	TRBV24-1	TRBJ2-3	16	TGTGCCACCAGTGAGGGGACTCCCGAGGGCACAGATACGCAGTATTTT	CATSEGTPEGTDTQYF
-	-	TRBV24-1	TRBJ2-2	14	TGTGCCACCAGTGATTCGTACCCCGCCGGGGAGCTGTTTTTT	CATSDSYPAGELFF
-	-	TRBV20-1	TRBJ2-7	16	TGCAGTGCTAGAGATCTCAGGGGCACGAGCTCCTACGAGCAGTACTTC	CSARDLRGTSSYEQYF
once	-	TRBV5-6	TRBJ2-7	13	TGTGCCAGCAGCTTTCTAGAAGCCTACGAGCAGTACTTC	CASSFLEAYEQYF
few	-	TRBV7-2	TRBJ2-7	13	TGTGCCAGCAGCTTAGCCTCTAACTACGAGCAGTACTTC	CASSLASNYEQYF
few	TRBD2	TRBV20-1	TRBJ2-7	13	TGCAGTGCTAGGCGGGAGGGCCTCTACGAGCAGTACTTC	CSARREGLYEQYF
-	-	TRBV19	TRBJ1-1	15	TGTGCCAGTAGTATAGAAAGGGAAGTGGACACTGAAGCTTTCTTT	CASSIEREVDTEAFF
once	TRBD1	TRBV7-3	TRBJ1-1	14	TGTGCCAGCAGCTTAGAGGCAGGGGGCACTGAAGCTTTCTTT	CASSLEAGGTEAFF
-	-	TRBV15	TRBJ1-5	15	TGTGCCACCAGCACAACGGAGGGTCCTGGTAAGCCCCAGCATTTT	CATSTTEGPGKPQHF
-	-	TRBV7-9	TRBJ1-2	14	TGTGCCAGCAGCAGTGGGGGCACTAGATATGGCTACACCTTC	CASSSGGTRYGYTF
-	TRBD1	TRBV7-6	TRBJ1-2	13	TGTGCCAGCAGCCGGGACAGGGAGGACGGCTACACCTTC	CASSRDREDGYTF
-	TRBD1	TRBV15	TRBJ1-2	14	TGTGCCACCAGCAGAGATACGACAGGGGATGGCTACACCTTC	CATSRDTTGDGYTF
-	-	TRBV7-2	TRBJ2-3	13	TGTGCCAGCCGGGACTCTGCCACAGATACGCAGTATTTT	CASRDSATDTQYF
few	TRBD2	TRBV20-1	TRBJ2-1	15	TGCAGTGCTAGAGAGACAGCGGGAGACCGCAATGAGCAGTTCTTC	CSARETAGDRNEQFF
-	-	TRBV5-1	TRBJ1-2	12	TGCGCCAGCAGTGATCGGCAGGGTGGCTACACCTTC	CASSDRQGGYTF
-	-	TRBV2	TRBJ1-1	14	TGTGCCAGCAGTGAAGCGCCTGACAGAACTAGAGCTTTCTTT	CASSEAPDRTRAFF
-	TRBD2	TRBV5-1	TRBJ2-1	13	TGTGCCAGCACCGTCGGGGGGGTTCCTGAGCAGTTCTTC	CASTVGGVPEQFF
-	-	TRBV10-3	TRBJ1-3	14	TGTGCCATCAGGGGTCTGGGTGAGGGAAACACCATATATTTT	CAIRGLGEGNTIYF
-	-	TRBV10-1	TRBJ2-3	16	TGCGCCAGCGGTGAGTTTCAGGGGACAAGCACAGATACGCAGTATTTT	CASGEFQGTSTDTQYF
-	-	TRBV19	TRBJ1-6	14	TGTGCCAGTATCGGGGCCGGCTATAATTCACCCCTCCACTTT	CASIGAGYNSPLHF
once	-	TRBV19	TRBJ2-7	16	TGTGCCAGTAGTCCTCCCGGGGCCTCTGGAAGGTACGAGCAGTACTTC	CASSPPGASGRYEQYF
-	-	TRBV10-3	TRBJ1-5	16	TGTGCCATCAGTGAGTCTCGGGGGTCAGGGAATCAGCCCCAGCATTTT	CAISESRGSGNQPQHF
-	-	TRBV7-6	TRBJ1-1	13	TGTGCCAGCAGCGCGGAGGTGGAGACTGAAGCTTTCTTT	CASSAEVETEAFF
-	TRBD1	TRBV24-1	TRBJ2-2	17	TGTGCCACCAGTGATTTAGGGACAGGGGCACTCACCGGGGAGCTGTTTTTT	CATSDLGTGALTGELFF
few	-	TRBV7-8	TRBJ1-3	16	TGTGCCAGCAGCTTGGGAGGGGTGCGCTCTGGAAACACCATATATTTT	CASSLGGVRSGNTIYF
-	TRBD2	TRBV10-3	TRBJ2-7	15	TGTGCCATCAGTGACCCCGGGAGGGAGGAGTACGAGCAGTACTTC	CAISDPGREEYEQYF
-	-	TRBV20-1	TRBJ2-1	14	TGCAGTGCGGGAGGGCAGGGGCTCTACAATGAGCAGTTCTTC	CSAGGQGLYNEQFF
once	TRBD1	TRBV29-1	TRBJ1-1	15	TGCAGCGTCCCCGCCCGTGGGACAGGGGGAACTGAAGCTTTCTTT	CSVPARGTGGTEAFF
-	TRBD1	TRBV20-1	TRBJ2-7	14	TGCAGTGCTGGCAGACAGGGAAAAGCTTACGAGCAGTACTTC	CSAGRQGKAYEQYF
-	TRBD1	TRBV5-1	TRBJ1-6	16	TGCGCCAGCAGCAAGACAGGGAATTGGGCTAATTCACCCCTCCACTTT	CASSKTGNWANSPLHF
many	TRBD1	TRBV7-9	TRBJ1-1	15	TGTGCCAGCAGCTCGGGGGACAGGGATCCCGCTGAAGCTTTCTTT	CASSSGDRDPAEAFF
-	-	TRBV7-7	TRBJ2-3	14	TGTGCTAGCAGCTCCTCCGGACTCACAGATACGCGGTATTTT	CASSSSGLTDTRYF
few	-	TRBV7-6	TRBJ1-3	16	TGTGCCAGCAGCTTAGGAGGGACGGCTACTGGAAACACCATATATTTT	CASSLGGTATGNTIYF
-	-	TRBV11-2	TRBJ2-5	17	TGTGCCAGCAGCTTAGGAGGGATGGGGCCGAACCAAGAGGCCCAGTACTTC	CASSLGGMGPNQEAQYF
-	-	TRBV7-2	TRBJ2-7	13	TGTGCCAGCAGCTTAGTCCCCACCCACGAGCAGTACTTC	CASSLVPTHEQYF
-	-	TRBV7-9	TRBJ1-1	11	TGTGCCAGCAGCGCAAACCTTGAAGCTTTCTTT	CASSANLEAFF
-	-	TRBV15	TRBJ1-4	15	TGTGCCACCAGCACTGGGGCGGGGACTAATGAAAAACTGTTTTTT	CATSTGAGTNEKLFF
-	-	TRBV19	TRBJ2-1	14	TGTGCCAGTAATGGTCAGGGAGCCTACAATGAGCAGTTCTTC	CASNGQGAYNEQFF
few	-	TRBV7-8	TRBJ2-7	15	TGTGCCAGCAGCTTAACGACGGGGAACACCGGGGAGCTGTACTTC	CASSLTTGNTGELYF
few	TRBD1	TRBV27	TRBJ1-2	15	TGTGCCAGCAGTTCTCCGGGACAGGGGGCCAATGGCTACACCTTC	CASSSPGQGANGYTF
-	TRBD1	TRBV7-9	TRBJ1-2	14	TGCGCCAGCAGCCAAGCCACAGGGGACTATGGCTACACCTTC	CASSQATGDYGYTF
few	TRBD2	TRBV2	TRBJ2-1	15	TGTGCCAGCCAAAAACTAGCGGGCCACTACAATGAGCAGTTCTTC	CASQKLAGHYNEQFF